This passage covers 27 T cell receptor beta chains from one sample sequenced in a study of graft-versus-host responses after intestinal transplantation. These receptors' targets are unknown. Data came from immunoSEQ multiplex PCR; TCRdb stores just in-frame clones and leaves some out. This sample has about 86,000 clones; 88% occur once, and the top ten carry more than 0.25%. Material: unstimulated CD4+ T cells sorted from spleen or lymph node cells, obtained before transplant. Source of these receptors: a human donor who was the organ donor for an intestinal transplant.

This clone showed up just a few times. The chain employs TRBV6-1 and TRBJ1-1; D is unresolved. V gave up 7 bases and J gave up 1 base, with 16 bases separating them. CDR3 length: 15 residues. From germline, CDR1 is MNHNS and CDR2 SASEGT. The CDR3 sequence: CASKLERVSNTEAFF. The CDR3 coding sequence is TGTGCCAGCAAATTGGAGCGGGTCTCGAACACTGAAGCTTTCTTT.

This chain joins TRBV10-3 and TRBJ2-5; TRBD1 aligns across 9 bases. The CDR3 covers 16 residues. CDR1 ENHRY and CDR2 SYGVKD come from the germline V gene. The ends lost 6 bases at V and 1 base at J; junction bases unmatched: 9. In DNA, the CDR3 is TGTGCCATCAGCGGAACAGGGGGCCTTGTCCAAGAGACCCAGTACTTC. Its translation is CAISGTGGLVQETQYF.

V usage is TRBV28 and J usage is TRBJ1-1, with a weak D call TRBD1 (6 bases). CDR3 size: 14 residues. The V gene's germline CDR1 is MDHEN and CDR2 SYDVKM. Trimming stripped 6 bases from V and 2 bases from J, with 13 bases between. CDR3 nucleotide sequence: TGTGCCAGCAGCTTGGGACACCCAAACACTGAAGCTTTCTTT. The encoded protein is CASSLGHPNTEAFF. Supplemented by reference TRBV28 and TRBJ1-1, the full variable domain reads DVKVTQSSRYLVKRTGEKVFLECVQDMDHENMFWYRQDPGLGLRLIYFSYDVKMKEKGDIPEGYSVSREKKERFSLILESASTNQTSMYLCASSLGHPNTEAFFGQGTRLTVV.

CDR3 nucleotide sequence: TGTGCCAGCAGCTCCACGCTGGGGCCCCTGGGGGAGCAGTACTTC. It encodes CASSSTLGPLGEQYF. J is TRBJ2-7 and V is TRBV5-5; weak D call: TRBD1 (5 bases). V was cut by 3 bases and J by 7 bases, with 20 bases left in between. This CDR3 has 15 residues. CDR1 and CDR2 from the germline V gene are SGHKS and YYEKEE (reference sequence).

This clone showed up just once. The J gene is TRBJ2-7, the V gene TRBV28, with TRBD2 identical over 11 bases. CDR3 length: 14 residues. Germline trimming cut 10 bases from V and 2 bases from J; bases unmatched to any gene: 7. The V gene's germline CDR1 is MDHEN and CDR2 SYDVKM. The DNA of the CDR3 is TGTGCCATCACTAGCGGGAGTTTAACCTACGAGCAGTACTTC. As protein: CAITSGSLTYEQYF.

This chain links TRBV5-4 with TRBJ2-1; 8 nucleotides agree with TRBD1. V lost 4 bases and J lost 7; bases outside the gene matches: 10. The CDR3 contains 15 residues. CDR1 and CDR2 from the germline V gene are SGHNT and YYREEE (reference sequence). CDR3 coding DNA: TGTGCCAGCAGCGACAGGGGAGTGGGTGTGAATGAGCAGTTCTTC. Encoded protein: CASSDRGVGVNEQFF. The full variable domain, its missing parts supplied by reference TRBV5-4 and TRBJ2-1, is ETGVTQSPTHLIKTRGQQVTLRCSSQSGHNTVSWYQQALGQGPQFIFQYYREEENGRGNFPPRFSGLQFPNYSSELNVNALELDDSALYLCASSDRGVGVNEQFFGPGTRLTVL.

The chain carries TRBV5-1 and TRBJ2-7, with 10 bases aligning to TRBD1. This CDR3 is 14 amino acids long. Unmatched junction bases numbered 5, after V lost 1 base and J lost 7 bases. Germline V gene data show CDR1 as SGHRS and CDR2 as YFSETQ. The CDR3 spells CASSLKGQGGEQYF. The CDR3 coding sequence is TGCGCCAGCAGCTTGAAAGGACAGGGGGGGGAGCAGTACTTC.

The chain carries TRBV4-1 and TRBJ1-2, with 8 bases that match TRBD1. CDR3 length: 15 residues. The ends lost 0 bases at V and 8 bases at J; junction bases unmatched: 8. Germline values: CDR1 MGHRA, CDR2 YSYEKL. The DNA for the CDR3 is TGCGCCAGCAGCCAAGATTTGGACAGGGTACAGGGCTACACCTTC. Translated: CASSQDLDRVQGYTF.

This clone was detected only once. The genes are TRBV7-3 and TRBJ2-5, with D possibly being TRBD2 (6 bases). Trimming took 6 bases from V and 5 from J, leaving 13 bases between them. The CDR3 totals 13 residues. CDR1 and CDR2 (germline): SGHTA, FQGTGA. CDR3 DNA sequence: TGTGCCAGCAGTGCGAGCCGGGAGGAGACCCAGTACTTC. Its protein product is CASSASREETQYF.

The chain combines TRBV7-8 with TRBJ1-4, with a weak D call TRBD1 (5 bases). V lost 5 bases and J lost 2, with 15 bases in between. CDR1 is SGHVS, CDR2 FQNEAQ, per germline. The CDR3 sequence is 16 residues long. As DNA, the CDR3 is TGTGCCAGCAGCGCTGGGGGGTTGTCGACTAATGAAAAACTGTTTTTT. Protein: CASSAGGLSTNEKLFF.

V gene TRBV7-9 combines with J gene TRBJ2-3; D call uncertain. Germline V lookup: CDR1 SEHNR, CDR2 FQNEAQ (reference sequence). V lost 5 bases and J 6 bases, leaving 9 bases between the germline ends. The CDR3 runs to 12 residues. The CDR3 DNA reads TGTGCCAGCAGCCCCCTTCGGGATACGCAGTATTTT. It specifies CASSPLRDTQYF.

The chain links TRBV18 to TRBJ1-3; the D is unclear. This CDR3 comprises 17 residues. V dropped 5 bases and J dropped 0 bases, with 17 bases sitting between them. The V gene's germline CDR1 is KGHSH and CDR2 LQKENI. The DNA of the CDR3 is TGTGCCAGCTCATTCCCCAGGATGGCCCACTCTGGAAACACCATATATTTT. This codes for CASSFPRMAHSGNTIYF.

The DNA for the CDR3 is TGTGCCAGCAGCCCTGACCCTGAGGGTCCTGAGCAGTTCTTC. The encoded protein is CASSPDPEGPEQFF. The chain employs TRBV6-5 and TRBJ2-1; D is perhaps TRBD2 (5 bases). This CDR3 contains 14 residues. V gave up 6 bases and J gave up 9 bases, with 18 bases separating them. Looked up from germline, CDR1 is MNHEY and CDR2 is SVGAGI.

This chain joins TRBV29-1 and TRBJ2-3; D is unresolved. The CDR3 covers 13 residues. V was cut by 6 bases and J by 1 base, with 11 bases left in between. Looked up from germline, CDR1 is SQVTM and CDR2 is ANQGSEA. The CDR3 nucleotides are TGCAGCGTCATGTTAAGAGGCACAGATACGCAGTATTTT. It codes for CSVMLRGTDTQYF.

Here the CDR3 reads CASGWQGYGYTF. Here the CDR3 DNA reads TGTGCCAGTGGATGGCAGGGGTATGGCTACACCTTC. This chain connects TRBV19 to TRBJ1-2; possible D gene TRBD1, 6 bases. CDR1 LNHDA and CDR2 SQIVND come from the germline V gene (reference sequence). The CDR3 is made up of 12 amino acids. Deletions cut 8 bases from V and 5 bases from J, with 12 bases between.

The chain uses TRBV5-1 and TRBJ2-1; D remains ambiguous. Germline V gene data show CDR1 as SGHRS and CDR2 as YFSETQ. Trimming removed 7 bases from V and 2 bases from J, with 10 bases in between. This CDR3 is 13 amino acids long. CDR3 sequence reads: CASGERPYNEQFF. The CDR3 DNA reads TGCGCCAGCGGCGAGCGCCCCTACAATGAGCAGTTCTTC.

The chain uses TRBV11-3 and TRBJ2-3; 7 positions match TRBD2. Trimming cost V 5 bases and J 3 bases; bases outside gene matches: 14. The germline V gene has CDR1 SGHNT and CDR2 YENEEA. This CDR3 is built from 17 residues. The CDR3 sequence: CASSPPTGLVMTDTQYF. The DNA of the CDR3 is TGTGCCAGCAGCCCGCCTACCGGACTAGTTATGACAGATACGCAGTATTTT.

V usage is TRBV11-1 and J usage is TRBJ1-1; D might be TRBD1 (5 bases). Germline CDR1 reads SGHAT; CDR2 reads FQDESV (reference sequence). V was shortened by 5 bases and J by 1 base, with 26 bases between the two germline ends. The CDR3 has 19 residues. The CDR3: CASSDPLFSPYRKNTEAFF. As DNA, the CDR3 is TGTGCCAGCAGCGATCCTTTGTTTTCGCCGTACAGGAAGAACACTGAAGCTTTCTTT.

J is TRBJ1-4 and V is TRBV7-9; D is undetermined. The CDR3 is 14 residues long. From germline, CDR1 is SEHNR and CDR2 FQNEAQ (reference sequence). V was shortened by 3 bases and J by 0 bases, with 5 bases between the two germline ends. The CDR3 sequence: CASSFHSTNEKLFF. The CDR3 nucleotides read TGTGCCAGCAGCTTCCATTCAACTAATGAAAAACTGTTTTTT.

The CDR3 sequence is CASSLTGANTEAFF. The CDR3 region has the DNA TGTGCCAGCTCCCTGACAGGGGCGAACACTGAAGCTTTCTTT. The genes are TRBV18 and TRBJ1-1, with 8 bases that match TRBD1. CDR3 length equals 14 residues. CDR1 KGHSH and CDR2 LQKENI come from the germline V gene. J lost 1 base, V lost 6 bases, and 4 bases had no gene match.

The CDR3 reads CASSLPGRGGTGELFF. Here the CDR3 DNA reads TGTGCCAGCAGCTTACCGGGAAGGGGGGGGACCGGGGAGCTGTTTTTT. This rearrangement joins TRBV11-2 to TRBJ2-2, with a tentative D call TRBD2 (7 bases). Trimming took off 2 bases at V and 5 bases at J, with 15 bases between the two ends. This CDR3 spans 16 amino acids. The germline CDR1 and CDR2 sequences are SGHAT and FQNNGV. Full variable domain (missing parts from reference TRBV11-2 and TRBJ2-2): EAGVAQSPRYKIIEKRQSVAFWCNPISGHATLYWYQQILGQGPKLLIQFQNNGVVDDSQLPKDRFSAERLKGVDSTLKIQPAKLEDSAVYLCASSLPGRGGTGELFFGEGSRLTVL.

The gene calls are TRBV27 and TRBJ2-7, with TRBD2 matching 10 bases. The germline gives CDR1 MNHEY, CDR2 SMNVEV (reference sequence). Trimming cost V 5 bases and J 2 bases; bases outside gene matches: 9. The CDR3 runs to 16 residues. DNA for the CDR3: TGTGCCAGCAGTAGATTAGCGGGGGGAGTGGCCTACGAGCAGTACTTC. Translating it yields CASSRLAGGVAYEQYF.

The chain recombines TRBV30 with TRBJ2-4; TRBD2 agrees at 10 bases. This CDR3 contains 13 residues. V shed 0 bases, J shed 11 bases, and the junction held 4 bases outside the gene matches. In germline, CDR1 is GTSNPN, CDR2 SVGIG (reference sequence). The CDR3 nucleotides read TGTGCCTGGAGTGTAGCGGGGGGGCCATTTCAGTACTTC. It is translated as CAWSVAGGPFQYF.

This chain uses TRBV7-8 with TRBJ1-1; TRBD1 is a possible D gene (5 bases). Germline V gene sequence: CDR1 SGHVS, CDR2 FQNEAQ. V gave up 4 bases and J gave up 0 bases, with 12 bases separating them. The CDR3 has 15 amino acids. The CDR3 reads CASSSDRPMNTEAFF. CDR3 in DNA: TGTGCCAGCAGCTCAGACAGACCAATGAACACTGAAGCTTTCTTT. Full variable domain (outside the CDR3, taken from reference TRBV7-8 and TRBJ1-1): GAGVSQSPRYKVAKRGQDVALRCDPISGHVSLFWYQQALGQGPEFLTYFQNEAQLDKSGLPSDRFFAERPEGSVSTLKIQRTQQEDSAVYLCASSSDRPMNTEAFFGQGTRLTVV.

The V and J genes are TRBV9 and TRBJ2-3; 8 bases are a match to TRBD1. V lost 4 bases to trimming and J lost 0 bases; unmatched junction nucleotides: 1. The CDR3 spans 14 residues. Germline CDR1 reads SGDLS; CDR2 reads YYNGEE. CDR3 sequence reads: CASSWTGSTDTQYF. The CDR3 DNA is TGTGCCAGCAGCTGGACAGGGAGCACAGATACGCAGTATTTT.

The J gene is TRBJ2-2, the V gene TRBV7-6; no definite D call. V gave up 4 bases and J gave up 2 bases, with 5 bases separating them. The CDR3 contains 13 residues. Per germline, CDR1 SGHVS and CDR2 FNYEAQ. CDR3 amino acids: CASSSLNTGELFF. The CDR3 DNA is TGTGCCAGCAGCTCCTTAAACACCGGGGAGCTGTTTTTT.

DNA of the CDR3: TGTGCCAGCTCACCACGGCCTAGCGGGAGATCCTACAATGAGCAGTTCTTC. Amino acid sequence: CASSPRPSGRSYNEQFF. The chain combines TRBV18 with TRBJ2-1, with TRBD2 matching 10 bases. Germline assignment: CDR1 KGHSH and CDR2 LQKENI. The CDR3 totals 17 residues. The V gene end was trimmed by 1 base and the J gene end by 1 base; junction bases not matched to a gene: 4.